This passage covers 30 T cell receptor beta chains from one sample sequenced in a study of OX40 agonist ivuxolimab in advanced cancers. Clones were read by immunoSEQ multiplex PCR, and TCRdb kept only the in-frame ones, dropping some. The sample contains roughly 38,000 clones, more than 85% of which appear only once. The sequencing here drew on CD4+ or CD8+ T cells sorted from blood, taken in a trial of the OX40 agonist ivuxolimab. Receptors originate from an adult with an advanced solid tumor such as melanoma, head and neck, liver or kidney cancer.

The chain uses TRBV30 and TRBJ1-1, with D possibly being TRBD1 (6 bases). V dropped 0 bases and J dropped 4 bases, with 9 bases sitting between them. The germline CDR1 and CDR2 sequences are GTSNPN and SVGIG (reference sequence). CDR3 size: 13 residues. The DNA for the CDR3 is TGTGCCTGGAGTGTAGGGGGTTCCACTGAAGCTTTCTTT. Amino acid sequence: CAWSVGGSTEAFF.

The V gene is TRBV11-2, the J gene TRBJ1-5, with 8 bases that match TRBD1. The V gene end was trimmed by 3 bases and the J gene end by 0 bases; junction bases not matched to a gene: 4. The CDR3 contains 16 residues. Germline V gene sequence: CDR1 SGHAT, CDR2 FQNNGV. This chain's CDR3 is CASSFGTGYSNQPQHF. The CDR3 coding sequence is TGTGCCAGCAGCTTCGGGACAGGTTATAGCAATCAGCCCCAGCATTTT.

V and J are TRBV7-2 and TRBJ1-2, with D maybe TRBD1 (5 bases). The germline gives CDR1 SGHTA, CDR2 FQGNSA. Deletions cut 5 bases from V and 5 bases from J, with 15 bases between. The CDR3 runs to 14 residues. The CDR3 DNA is TGTGCCAGCAGCAATCCCGGGACGGATTATGGCTACACCTTC. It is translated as CASSNPGTDYGYTF.

CDR3 nucleotides: TGTGCCAGCAGCGTTGGACTAGCGGAGACCCAGTACTTC. Translation gives CASSVGLAETQYF. The genes are TRBV9 and TRBJ2-5; TRBD2 aligns across 9 bases. The V segment lost 2 bases and the J segment 5 bases; nucleotides outside the gene matches: 1. The CDR3 consists of 13 residues. Germline V lookup: CDR1 SGDLS, CDR2 YYNGEE.

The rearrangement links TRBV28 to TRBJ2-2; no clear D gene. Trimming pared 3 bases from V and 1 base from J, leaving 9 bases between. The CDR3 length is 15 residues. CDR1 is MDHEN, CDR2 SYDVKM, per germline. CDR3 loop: CASSLKGVNTGELFF. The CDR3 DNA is TGTGCCAGCAGTTTGAAGGGTGTGAACACCGGGGAGCTGTTTTTT.

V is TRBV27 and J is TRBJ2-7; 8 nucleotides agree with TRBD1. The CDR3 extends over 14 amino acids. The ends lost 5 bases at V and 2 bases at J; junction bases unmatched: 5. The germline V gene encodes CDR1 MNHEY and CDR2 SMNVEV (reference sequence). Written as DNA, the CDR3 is TGTGCCAGCAGTAACAGGGGGAACCCCTACGAGCAGTACTTC. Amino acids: CASSNRGNPYEQYF.

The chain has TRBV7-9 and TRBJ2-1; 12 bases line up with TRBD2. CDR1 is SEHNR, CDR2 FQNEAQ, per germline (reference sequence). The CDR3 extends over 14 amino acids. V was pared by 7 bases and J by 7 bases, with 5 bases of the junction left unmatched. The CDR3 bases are TGTGCCAGCAACCCTGGGACTAGCGGGAATGAGCAGTTCTTC. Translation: CASNPGTSGNEQFF.

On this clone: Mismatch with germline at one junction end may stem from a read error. Written as DNA, the CDR3 is TGTGCTAGCACCCCCGGGACAGGGGGCGCCGGGGAGACCCAGTACTTC. This encodes CASTPGTGGAGETQYF. The chain links TRBV7-7 to TRBJ2-5, with 12 bases fitting TRBD1. Germline V gene lookup returns CDR1 SSHAT and CDR2 FNYEAQ (reference sequence). The CDR3 covers 16 residues.

CDR3 region: CASSPLLAVQETQYF. As DNA, the CDR3 is TGTGCCAGCAGTCCCCTACTAGCGGTCCAAGAGACCCAGTACTTC. This rearrangement joins TRBV6-5 to TRBJ2-5; 8 bases align to TRBD2. CDR1 and CDR2 (germline): MNHEY, SVGAGI. There are 15 residues in the CDR3. The V segment lost 5 bases and the J segment 1 base; nucleotides outside the gene matches: 6.

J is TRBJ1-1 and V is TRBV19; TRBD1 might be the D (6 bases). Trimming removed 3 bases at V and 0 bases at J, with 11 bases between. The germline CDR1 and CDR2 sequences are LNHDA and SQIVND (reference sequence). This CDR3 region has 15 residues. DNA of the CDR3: TGTGCCAGTAGTATTTCCGGACAGATGAACACTGAAGCTTTCTTT. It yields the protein CASSISGQMNTEAFF.

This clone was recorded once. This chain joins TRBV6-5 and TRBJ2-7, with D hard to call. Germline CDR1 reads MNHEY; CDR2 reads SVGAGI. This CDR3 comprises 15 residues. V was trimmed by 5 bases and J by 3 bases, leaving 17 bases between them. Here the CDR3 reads CASSKEDMSYYEQYF. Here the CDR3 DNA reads TGTGCCAGCAGTAAGGAAGATATGAGTTACTACGAGCAGTACTTC.

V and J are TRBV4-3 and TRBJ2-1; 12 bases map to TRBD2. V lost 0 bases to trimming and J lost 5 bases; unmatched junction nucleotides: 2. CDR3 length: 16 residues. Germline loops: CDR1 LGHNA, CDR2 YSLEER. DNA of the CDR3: TGCGCCAGCAGCCAAGAACGACTAGCGGGGGACAATGAGCAGTTCTTC. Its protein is CASSQERLAGDNEQFF.

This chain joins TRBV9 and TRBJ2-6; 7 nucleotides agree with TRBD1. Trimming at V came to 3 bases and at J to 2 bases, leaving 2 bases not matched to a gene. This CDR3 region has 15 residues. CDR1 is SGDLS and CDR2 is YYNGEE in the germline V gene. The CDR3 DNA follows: TGTGCCAGCAGCGCCACAGGGGCTGGGGCCAACGTCCTGACTTTC. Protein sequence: CASSATGAGANVLTF.

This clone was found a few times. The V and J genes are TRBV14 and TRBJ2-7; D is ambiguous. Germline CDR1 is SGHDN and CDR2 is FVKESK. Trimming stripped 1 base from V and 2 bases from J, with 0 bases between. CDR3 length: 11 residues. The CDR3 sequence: CASSQAYEQYF. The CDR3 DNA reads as TGTGCCAGCAGCCAAGCCTACGAGCAGTACTTC.

The CDR3 loop reads CASSSLRAGALNDEQYF. CDR3 nucleotides: TGTGCCAGCAGTTCCCTTCGAGCGGGAGCCCTAAACGACGAGCAGTACTTC. J is TRBJ2-7 and V is TRBV27; TRBD2 aligns across 8 bases. Germline V gives CDR1 MNHEY, CDR2 SMNVEV (reference sequence). The CDR3 totals 17 residues. Germline trimming cut 4 bases from V and 5 bases from J; bases unmatched to any gene: 16.

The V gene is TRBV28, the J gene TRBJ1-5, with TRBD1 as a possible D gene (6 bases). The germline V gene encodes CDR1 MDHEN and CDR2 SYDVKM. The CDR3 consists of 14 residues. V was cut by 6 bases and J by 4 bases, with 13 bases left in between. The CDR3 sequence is CASSRVQGNQPQHF. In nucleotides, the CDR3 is TGTGCCAGCAGCCGGGTACAGGGAAATCAGCCCCAGCATTTT.

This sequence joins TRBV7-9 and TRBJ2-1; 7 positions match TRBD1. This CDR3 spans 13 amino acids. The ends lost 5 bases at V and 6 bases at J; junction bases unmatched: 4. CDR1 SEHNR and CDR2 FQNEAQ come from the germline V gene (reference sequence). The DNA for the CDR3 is TGTGCCAGCAGCGAACAGGGGTTCAATGAGCAGTTCTTC. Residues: CASSEQGFNEQFF. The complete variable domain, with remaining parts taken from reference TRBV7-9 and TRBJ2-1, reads DTGVSQNPRHKITKRGQNVTFRCDPISEHNRLYWYRQTLGQGPEFLTYFQNEAQLEKSRLLSDRFSAERPKGSFSTLEIQRTEQGDSAMYLCASSEQGFNEQFFGPGTRLTVL.

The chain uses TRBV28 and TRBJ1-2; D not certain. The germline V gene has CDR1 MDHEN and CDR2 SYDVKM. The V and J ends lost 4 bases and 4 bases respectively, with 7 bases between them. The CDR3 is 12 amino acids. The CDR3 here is CASSYSSYGYTF. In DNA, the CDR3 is TGTGCCAGCAGTTACTCGAGCTATGGCTACACCTTC.

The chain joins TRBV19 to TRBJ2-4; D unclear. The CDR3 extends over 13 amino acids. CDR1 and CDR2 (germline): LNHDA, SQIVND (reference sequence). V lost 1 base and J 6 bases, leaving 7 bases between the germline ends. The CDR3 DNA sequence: TGTGCCAGTAGTATAGGGCCGTCAAACATTCAGTACTTC. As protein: CASSIGPSNIQYF.

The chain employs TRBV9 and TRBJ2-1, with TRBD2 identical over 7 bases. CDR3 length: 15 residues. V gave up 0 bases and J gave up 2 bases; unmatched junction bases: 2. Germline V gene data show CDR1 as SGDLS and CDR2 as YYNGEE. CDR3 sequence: CASSVGGSAYNEQFF. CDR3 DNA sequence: TGTGCCAGCAGCGTAGGCGGGAGTGCCTACAATGAGCAGTTCTTC.

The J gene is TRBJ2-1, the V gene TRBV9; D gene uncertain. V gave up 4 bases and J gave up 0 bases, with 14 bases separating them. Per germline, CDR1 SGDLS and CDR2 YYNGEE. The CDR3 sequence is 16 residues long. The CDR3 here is CASSKYGPSSYNEQFF. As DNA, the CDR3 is TGTGCCAGCAGCAAGTACGGGCCGAGCTCCTACAATGAGCAGTTCTTC. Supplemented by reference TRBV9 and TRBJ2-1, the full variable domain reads DSGVTQTPKHLITATGQRVTLRCSPRSGDLSVYWYQQSLDQGLQFLIQYYNGEERAKGNILERFSAQQFPDLHSELNLSSLELGDSALYFCASSKYGPSSYNEQFFGPGTRLTVL.

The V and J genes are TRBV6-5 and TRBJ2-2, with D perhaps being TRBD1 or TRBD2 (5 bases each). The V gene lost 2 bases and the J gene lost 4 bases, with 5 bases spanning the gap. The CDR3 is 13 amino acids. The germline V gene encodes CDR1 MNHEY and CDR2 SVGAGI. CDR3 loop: CASSYGGTGELFF. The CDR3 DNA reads TGTGCCAGCAGTTACGGGGGCACCGGGGAGCTGTTTTTT.

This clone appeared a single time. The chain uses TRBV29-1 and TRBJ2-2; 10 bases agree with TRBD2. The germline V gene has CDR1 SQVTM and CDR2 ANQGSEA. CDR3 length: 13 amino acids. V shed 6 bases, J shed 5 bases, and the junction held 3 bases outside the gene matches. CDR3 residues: CSVLAGDTGELFF. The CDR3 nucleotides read TGCAGCGTCCTAGCGGGAGATACCGGGGAGCTGTTTTTT.

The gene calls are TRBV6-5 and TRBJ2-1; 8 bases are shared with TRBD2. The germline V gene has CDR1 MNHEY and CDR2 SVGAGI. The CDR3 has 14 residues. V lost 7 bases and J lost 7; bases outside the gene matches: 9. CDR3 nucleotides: TGTGCCAGCAACCAAGCGGGGGAGATAAATGAGCAGTTCTTC. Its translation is CASNQAGEINEQFF.

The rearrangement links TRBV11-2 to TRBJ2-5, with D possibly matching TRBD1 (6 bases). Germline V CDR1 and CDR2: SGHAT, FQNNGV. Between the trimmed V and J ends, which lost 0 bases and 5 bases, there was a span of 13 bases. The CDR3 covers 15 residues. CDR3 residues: CASSLELRGLETQYF. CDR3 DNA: TGTGCCAGCAGCTTAGAGCTCAGGGGATTGGAGACCCAGTACTTC. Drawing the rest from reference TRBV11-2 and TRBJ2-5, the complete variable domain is EAGVAQSPRYKIIEKRQSVAFWCNPISGHATLYWYQQILGQGPKLLIQFQNNGVVDDSQLPKDRFSAERLKGVDSTLKIQPAKLEDSAVYLCASSLELRGLETQYFGPGTRLLVL.

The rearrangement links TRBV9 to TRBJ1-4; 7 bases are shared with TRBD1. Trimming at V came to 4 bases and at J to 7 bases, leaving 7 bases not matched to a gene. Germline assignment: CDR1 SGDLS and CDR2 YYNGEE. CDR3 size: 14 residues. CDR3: CASSTTGAPEKLFF. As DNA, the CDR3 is TGTGCCAGCAGCACAACAGGGGCGCCTGAAAAACTGTTTTTT.

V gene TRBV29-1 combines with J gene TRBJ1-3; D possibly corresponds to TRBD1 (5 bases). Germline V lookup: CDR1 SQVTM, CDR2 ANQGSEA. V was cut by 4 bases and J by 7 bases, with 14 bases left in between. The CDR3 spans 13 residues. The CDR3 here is CSVVEGVDNTIYF. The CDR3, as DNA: TGCAGCGTTGTAGAAGGGGTGGACAACACCATATATTTT.

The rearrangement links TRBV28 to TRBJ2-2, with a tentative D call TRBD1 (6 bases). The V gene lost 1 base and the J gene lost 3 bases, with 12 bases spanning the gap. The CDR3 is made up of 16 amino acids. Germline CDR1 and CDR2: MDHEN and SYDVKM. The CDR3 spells CASSLSWGPHTGELFF. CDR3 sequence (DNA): TGTGCCAGCAGTTTATCGTGGGGGCCCCACACCGGGGAGCTGTTTTTT.

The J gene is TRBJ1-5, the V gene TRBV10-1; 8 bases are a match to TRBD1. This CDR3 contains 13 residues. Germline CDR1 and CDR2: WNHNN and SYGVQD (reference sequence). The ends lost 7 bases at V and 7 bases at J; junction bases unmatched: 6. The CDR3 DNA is TGCGCCAGCACCCGGACAGGGAGCCAGCCCCAGCATTTT. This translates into CASTRTGSQPQHF.

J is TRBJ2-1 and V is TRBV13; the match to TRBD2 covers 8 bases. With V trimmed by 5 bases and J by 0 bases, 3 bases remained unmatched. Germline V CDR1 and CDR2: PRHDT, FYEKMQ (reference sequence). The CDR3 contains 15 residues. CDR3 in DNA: TGTGCCAGCAGCCACGGGAGGGGCTCCTACAATGAGCAGTTCTTC. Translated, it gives CASSHGRGSYNEQFF.